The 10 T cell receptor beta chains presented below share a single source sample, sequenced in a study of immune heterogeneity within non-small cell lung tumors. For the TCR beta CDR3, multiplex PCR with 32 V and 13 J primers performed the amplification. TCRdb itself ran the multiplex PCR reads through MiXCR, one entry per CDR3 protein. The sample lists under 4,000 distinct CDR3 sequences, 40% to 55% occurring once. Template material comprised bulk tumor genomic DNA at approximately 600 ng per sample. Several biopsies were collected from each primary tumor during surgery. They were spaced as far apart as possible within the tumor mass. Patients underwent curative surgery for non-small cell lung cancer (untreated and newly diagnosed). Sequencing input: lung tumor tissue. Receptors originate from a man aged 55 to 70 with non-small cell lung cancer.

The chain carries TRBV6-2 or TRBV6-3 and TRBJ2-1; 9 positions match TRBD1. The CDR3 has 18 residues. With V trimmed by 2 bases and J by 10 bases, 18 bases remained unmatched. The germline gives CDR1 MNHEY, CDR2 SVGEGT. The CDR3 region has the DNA TGTGCCAGCAGTTACCCCGCCCAGACAGGGGGGACTCTAATGGAGCAGTTCTTC. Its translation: CASSYPAQTGGTLMEQFF.

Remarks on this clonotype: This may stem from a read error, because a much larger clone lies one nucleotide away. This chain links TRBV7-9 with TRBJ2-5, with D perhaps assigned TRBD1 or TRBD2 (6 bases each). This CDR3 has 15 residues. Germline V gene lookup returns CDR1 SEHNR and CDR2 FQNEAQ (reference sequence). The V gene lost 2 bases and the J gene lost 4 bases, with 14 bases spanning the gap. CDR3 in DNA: TGTGCCAGCAGCTTATGGCTAGGGGGAGGAGAGACCCAGTACTTC. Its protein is CASSLWLGGGETQYF.

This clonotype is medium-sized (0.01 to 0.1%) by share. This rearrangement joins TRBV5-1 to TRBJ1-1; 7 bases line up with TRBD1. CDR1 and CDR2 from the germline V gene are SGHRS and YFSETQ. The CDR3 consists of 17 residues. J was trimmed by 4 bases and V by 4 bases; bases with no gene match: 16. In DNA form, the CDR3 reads TGCGCCAGCAGCCCCCGGGGCCTTGACAGGGCTAGCACTGAAGCTTTCTTT. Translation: CASSPRGLDRASTEAFF. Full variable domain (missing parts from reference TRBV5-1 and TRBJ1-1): KAGVTQTPRYLIKTRGQQVTLSCSPISGHRSVSWYQQTPGQGLQFLFEYFSETQRNKGNFPGRFSGRQFSNSRSEMNVSTLELGDSALYLCASSPRGLDRASTEAFFGQGTRLTVV.

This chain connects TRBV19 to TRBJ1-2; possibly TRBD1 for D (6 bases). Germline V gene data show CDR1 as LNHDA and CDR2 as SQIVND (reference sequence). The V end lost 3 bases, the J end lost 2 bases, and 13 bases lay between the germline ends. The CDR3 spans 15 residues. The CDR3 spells CASSMKGGSNYGYTF. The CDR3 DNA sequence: TGTGCCAGTAGTATGAAGGGGGGCTCAAACTATGGCTACACCTTC.

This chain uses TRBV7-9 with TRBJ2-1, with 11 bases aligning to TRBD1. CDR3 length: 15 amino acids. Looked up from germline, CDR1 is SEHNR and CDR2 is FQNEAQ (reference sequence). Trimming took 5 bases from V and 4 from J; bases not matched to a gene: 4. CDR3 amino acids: CASSEGQGGYNEQFF. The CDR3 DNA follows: TGTGCCAGCAGCGAGGGACAGGGGGGTTACAATGAGCAGTTCTTC.

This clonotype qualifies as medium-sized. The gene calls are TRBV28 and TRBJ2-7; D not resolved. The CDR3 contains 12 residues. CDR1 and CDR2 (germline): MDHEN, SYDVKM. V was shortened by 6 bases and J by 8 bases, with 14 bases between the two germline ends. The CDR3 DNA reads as TGTGCCAGCAGCTCTGGGTCCCCAAAGCAGTACGTC. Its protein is CASSSGSPKQYV.

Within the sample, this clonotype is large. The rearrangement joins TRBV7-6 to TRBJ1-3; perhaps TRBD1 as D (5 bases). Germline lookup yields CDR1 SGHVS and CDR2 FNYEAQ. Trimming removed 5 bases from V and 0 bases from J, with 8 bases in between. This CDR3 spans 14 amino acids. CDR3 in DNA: TGTGCCAGCAGCCCAGGGATCTCTGGAAACACCATATATTTT. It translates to CASSPGISGNTIYF.

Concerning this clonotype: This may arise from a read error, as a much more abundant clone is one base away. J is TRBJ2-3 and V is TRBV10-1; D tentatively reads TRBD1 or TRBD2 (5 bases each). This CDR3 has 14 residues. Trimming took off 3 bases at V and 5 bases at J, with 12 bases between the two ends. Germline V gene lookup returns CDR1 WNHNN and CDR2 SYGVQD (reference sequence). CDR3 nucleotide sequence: TGCGCCAGCAGTGACCGGGACGCCATAGATACGCAGTATTTT. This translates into CASSDRDAIDTQYF.

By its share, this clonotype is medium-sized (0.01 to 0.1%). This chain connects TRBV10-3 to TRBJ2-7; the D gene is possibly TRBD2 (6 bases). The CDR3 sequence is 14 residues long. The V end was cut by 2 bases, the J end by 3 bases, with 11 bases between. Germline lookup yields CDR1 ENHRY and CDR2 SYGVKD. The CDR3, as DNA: TGTGCCATCAGTGAGGGAGGGAACCTCTACGAGCAGTACGTC. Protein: CAISEGGNLYEQYV.

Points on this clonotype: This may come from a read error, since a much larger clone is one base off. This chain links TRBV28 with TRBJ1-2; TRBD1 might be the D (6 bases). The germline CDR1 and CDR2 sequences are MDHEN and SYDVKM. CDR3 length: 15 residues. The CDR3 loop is CAISLQGTSNYGYAF. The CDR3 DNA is TGTGCCATCAGTTTACAGGGAACATCTAACTATGGCTACGCCTTC.